This is a list of T cell receptor beta chains from one sample in a study of cytomegalovirus exposure and HLA in healthy donors. Using immunoSEQ multiplex PCR, the repertoire was profiled, and TCRdb retains in-frame clones only, with some absent. The table lists fewer than 150,000 clones. Material for sequencing was PBMCs. The origin of the receptors is a man aged 18 to 29 in good health and CMV-seronegative. Both conserved end residues are part of each CDR3. A D gene is named only where the DNA matches it firmly.

v_gene: TRBV7-9
j_gene: TRBJ1-6
d_gene: TRBD1
CDR3nt: TGTGCCAGCAGCTCCATCACAGGGGGGAATTCACCCCTCCACTTT
CDR3aa: CASSSITGGNSPLHF

v_gene: TRBV28
j_gene: TRBJ1-1
d_gene: .
CDR3nt: TGTGCCAGCAGTCCTCCGGGACCGGAGGGTGAAGCTTTCTTT
CDR3aa: CASSPPGPEGEAFF

v_gene: TRBV5-1
j_gene: TRBJ2-1
d_gene: TRBD2
CDR3nt: TGCGCCAGCAGTTCTAGCGGGAACTACAATGAGCAGTTCTTC
CDR3aa: CASSSSGNYNEQFF

v_gene: TRBV7-8
j_gene: TRBJ2-2
d_gene: .
CDR3nt: TGTGCCAGCAGCATTAGCCCGGGAAGGGGGGGGGAGCTGTTTTTT
CDR3aa: CASSISPGRGGELFF

v_gene: TRBV9
j_gene: TRBJ1-5
d_gene: .
CDR3nt: TGTGCCAGCAGCGTAGGGATCAGGCCCAATCAGCCCCAGCATTTT
CDR3aa: CASSVGIRPNQPQHF

v_gene: TRBV6-1
j_gene: TRBJ2-3
d_gene: .
CDR3nt: TGTGCCAGCGGCGGCGGCTTCACAGATACGCAGTATTTT
CDR3aa: CASGGGFTDTQYF

v_gene: TRBV5-1
j_gene: TRBJ2-7
d_gene: TRBD1
CDR3nt: TGCGCCAGCAGCTGGAGGCTCAGACAGGGGATCGACGAGCAGTACTTC
CDR3aa: CASSWRLRQGIDEQYF

v_gene: TRBV5-4
j_gene: TRBJ2-1
d_gene: TRBD1
CDR3nt: TGTGCCAGCAGCTTCCGGCAGGGGGCACGCAATGAGCAGTTCTTC
CDR3aa: CASSFRQGARNEQFF

v_gene: TRBV11-3
j_gene: TRBJ2-1
d_gene: .
CDR3nt: TGTGCCAGCAGCTTTAAGACTACAACGGGCTACAATGAGCAGTTCTTC
CDR3aa: CASSFKTTTGYNEQFF

v_gene: TRBV10-3
j_gene: TRBJ1-5
d_gene: .
CDR3nt: TGTGCCATCGGGGAGGGACGGAATAGCAATCAGCCCCAGCATTTT
CDR3aa: CAIGEGRNSNQPQHF

v_gene: TRBV6-1
j_gene: TRBJ2-7
d_gene: TRBD1
CDR3nt: TGTGCCAGCGACCGGGACAGGACAGCCTACGAGCAGTACTTC
CDR3aa: CASDRDRTAYEQYF

v_gene: TRBV7-6
j_gene: TRBJ2-3
d_gene: TRBD2
CDR3nt: TGTGCCAGCAGCGCCCGACTAGCGGGAGAAGCAGATACGCAGTATTTT
CDR3aa: CASSARLAGEADTQYF

v_gene: TRBV25-1
j_gene: TRBJ1-3
d_gene: TRBD1
CDR3nt: TGTGCCAGCAGGGCTGACAGGGGCTCTGGAAACACCATATATTTT
CDR3aa: CASRADRGSGNTIYF

v_gene: TRBV2
j_gene: TRBJ2-5
d_gene: .
CDR3nt: TGTGCCAGCAGTGTCGGGGTGTACCAAGAGACCCAGTACTTC
CDR3aa: CASSVGVYQETQYF

v_gene: TRBV19
j_gene: TRBJ1-1
d_gene: .
CDR3nt: TGTGCCAGTAGTGTGGAAGAGTGGAGCTTACGAGCTTTCTTT
CDR3aa: CASSVEEWSLRAFF

v_gene: TRBV30
j_gene: TRBJ1-2
d_gene: TRBD1
CDR3nt: TGTGCCTGGGAGGGACAGGGGGCCTATGGCTACACCTTC
CDR3aa: CAWEGQGAYGYTF

v_gene: TRBV5-6
j_gene: TRBJ2-7
d_gene: .
CDR3nt: TGTGCCAGCAGCTTGGTAAGGGAGGAGCAGTACTTC
CDR3aa: CASSLVREEQYF

v_gene: TRBV6-1
j_gene: TRBJ2-3
d_gene: .
CDR3nt: TGTGCCAGCGGGAGGGATACGCAGTATTTT
CDR3aa: CASGRDTQYF

v_gene: TRBV30
j_gene: TRBJ1-5
d_gene: .
CDR3nt: TGTGCCTGGAGTGATAAGGGAGGGCAGCCCCAGCATTTT
CDR3aa: CAWSDKGGQPQHF

v_gene: TRBV7-9
j_gene: TRBJ2-3
d_gene: TRBD1
CDR3nt: TGTGCCAGCAGCTTGGGGACAGGGGATACGCAGTATTTT
CDR3aa: CASSLGTGDTQYF

v_gene: TRBV7-9
j_gene: TRBJ2-7
d_gene: TRBD1
CDR3nt: TGTGCCAGCAGCTTAGGACAGGGGGTAAACGAGCAGTACTTC
CDR3aa: CASSLGQGVNEQYF

v_gene: TRBV27
j_gene: TRBJ2-1
d_gene: .
CDR3nt: TGTGCCAGCAGTTTTACAGGGAACAATGAGCAGTTCTTC
CDR3aa: CASSFTGNNEQFF

v_gene: TRBV7-2
j_gene: TRBJ2-1
d_gene: TRBD1
CDR3nt: TGTGCCAGCCTCCGGGACAGGGGCTACAATGAGCAGTTCTTC
CDR3aa: CASLRDRGYNEQFF

v_gene: TRBV11-2
j_gene: TRBJ1-5
d_gene: TRBD1
CDR3nt: TGTGCCAGCAGCTCTCCTGCGGGACAGGGTTCAAATCAGCCCCAGCATTTT
CDR3aa: CASSSPAGQGSNQPQHF

v_gene: TRBV5-4
j_gene: TRBJ1-1
d_gene: TRBD1
CDR3nt: TGTGCCAGCAGCTTAAGGACAGGTTTAGACACTGAAGCTTTCTTT
CDR3aa: CASSLRTGLDTEAFF

v_gene: TRBV6-4
j_gene: TRBJ2-1
d_gene: .
CDR3nt: TGTGCCAGCAGTGACGGGGGGAGCGTCAGGGAGCAGTTCTTC
CDR3aa: CASSDGGSVREQFF

v_gene: TRBV15
j_gene: TRBJ2-7
d_gene: .
CDR3nt: TGTGCCACCAGCCCTACCTTGGGAGGTTTGAACGAGCAGTACTTC
CDR3aa: CATSPTLGGLNEQYF

v_gene: TRBV5-1
j_gene: TRBJ2-3
d_gene: TRBD2
CDR3nt: TGCGCCAGCAGCAAACACCTAGCGGAGCAGGGCACAGATACGCAGTATTTT
CDR3aa: CASSKHLAEQGTDTQYF

v_gene: TRBV5-6
j_gene: TRBJ2-7
d_gene: .
CDR3nt: TGTGCCAGCACCCCCACAGGCTCCTACGAGCAGTACTTC
CDR3aa: CASTPTGSYEQYF

v_gene: TRBV20-1
j_gene: TRBJ2-5
d_gene: .
CDR3nt: TGCAGTGTAAGGCCGGGAGAGACCCAGTACTTC
CDR3aa: CSVRPGETQYF

v_gene: TRBV5-8
j_gene: TRBJ1-2
d_gene: .
CDR3nt: TGTGCCAGCAGCTTGGAACGGGACTATGGCTACACCTTC
CDR3aa: CASSLERDYGYTF

v_gene: TRBV10-3
j_gene: TRBJ2-1
d_gene: TRBD2
CDR3nt: TGTGCCATCAGCAATAGCGGGGGGGCGATGGATGAGCAGTTCTTC
CDR3aa: CAISNSGGAMDEQFF